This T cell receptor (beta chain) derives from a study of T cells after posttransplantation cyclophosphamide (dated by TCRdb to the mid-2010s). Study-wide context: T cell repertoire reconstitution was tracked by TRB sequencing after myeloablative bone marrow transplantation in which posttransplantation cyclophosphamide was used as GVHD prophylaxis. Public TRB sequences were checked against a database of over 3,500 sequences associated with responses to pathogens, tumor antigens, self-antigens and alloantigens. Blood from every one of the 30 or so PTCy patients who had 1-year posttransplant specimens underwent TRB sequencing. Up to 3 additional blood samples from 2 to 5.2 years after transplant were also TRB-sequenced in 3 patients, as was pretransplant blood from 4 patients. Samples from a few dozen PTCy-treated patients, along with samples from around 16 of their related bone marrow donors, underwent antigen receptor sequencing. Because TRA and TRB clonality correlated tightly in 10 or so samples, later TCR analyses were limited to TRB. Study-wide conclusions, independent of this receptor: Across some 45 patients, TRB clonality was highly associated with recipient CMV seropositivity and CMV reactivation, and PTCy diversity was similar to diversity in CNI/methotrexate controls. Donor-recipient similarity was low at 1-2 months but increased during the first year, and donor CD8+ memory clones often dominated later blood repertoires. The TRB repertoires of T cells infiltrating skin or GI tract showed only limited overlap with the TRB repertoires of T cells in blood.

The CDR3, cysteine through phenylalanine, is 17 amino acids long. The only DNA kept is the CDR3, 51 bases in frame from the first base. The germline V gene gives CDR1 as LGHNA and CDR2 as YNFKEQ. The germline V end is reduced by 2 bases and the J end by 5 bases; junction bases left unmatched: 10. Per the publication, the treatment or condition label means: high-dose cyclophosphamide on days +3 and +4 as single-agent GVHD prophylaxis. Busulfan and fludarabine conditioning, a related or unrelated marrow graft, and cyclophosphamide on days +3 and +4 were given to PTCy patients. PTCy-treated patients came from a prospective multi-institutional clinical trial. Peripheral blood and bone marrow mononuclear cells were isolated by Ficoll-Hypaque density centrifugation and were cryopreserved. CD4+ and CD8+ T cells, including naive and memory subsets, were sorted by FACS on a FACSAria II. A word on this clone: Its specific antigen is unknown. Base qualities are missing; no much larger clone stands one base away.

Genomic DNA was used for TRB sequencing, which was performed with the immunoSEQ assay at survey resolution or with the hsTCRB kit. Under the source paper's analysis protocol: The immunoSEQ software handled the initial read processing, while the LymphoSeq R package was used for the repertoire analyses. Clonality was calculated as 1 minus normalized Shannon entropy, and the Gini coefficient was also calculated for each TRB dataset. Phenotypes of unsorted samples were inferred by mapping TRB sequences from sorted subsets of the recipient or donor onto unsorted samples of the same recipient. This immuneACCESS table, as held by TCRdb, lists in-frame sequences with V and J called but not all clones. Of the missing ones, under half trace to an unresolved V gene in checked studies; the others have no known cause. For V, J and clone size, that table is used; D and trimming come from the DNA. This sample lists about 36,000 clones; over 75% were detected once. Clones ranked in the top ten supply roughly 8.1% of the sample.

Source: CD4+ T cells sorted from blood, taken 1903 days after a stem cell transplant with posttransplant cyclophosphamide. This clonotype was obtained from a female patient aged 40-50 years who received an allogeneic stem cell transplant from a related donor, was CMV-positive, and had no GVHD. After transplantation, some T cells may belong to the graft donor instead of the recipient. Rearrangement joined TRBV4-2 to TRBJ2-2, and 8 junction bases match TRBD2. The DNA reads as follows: TGTGCCAGCAGCCAACGGGATTTAGCGGGACCGACCGGGGAGCTGTTTTTT. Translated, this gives CASSQRDLAGPTGELFF.